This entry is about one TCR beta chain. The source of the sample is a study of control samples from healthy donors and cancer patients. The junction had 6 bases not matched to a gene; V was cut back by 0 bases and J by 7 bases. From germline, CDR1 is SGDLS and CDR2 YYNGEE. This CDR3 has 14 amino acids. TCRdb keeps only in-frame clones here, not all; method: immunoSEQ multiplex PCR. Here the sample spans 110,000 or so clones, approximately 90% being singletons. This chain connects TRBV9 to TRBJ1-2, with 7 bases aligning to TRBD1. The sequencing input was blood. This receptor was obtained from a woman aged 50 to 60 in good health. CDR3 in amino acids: CASSVGGGQGGYTF. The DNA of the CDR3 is TGTGCCAGCAGCGTAGGAGGGGGCCAGGGTGGCTACACCTTC. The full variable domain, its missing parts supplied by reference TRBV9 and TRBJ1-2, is DSGVTQTPKHLITATGQRVTLRCSPRSGDLSVYWYQQSLDQGLQFLIQYYNGEERAKGNILERFSAQQFPDLHSELNLSSLELGDSALYFCASSVGGGQGGYTFGSGTRLTVV.